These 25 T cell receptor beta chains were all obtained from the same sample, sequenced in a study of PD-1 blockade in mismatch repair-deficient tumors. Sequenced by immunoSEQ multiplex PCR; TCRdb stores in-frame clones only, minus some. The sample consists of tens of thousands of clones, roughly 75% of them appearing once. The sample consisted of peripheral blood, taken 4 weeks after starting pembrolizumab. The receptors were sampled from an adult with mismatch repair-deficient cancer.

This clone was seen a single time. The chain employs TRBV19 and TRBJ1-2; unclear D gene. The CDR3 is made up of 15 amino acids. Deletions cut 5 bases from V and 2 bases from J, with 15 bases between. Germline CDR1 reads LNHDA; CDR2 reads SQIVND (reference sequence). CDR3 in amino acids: CASSASREGNYGYTF. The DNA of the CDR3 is TGTGCCAGTAGTGCCTCCCGGGAGGGCAACTATGGCTACACCTTC. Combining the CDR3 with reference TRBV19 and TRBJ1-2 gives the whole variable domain DGGITQSPKYLFRKEGQNVTLSCEQNLNHDAMYWYRQDPGQGLRLIYYSQIVNDFQKGDIAEGYSVSREKKESFPLTVTSAQKNPTAFYLCASSASREGNYGYTFGSGTRLTVV.

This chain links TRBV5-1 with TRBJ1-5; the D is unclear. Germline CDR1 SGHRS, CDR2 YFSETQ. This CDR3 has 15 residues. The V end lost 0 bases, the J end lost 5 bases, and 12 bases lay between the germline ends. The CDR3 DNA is TGCGCCAGCAGCTTGGCCTCGGGGTTGGATCAGCCCCAGCATTTT. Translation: CASSLASGLDQPQHF.

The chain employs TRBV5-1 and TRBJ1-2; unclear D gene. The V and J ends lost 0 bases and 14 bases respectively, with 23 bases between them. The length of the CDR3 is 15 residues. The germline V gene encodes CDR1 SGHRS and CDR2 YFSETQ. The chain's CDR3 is CASSLDRSITVSATF. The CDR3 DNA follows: TGCGCCAGCAGCTTGGATCGATCCATAACGGTTAGCGCGACCTTC.

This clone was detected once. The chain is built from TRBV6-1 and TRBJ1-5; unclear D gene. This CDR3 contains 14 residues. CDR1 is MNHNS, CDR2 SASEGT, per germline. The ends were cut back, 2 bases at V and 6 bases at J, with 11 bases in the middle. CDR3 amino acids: CASSETTARQPQHF. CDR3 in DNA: TGTGCCAGCAGTGAAACGACTGCACGTCAGCCCCAGCATTTT.

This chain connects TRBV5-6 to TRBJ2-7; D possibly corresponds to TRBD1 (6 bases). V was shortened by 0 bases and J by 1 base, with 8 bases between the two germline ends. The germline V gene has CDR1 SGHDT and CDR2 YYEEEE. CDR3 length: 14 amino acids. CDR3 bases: TGTGCCAGCAGCTTGGGGGGGCAGTCCTACGAGCAGTACTTC. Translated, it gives CASSLGGQSYEQYF. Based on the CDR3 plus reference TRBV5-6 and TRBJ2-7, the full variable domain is DAGVTQSPTHLIKTRGQQVTLRCSPKSGHDTVSWYQQALGQGPQFIFQYYEEEERQRGNFPDRFSGHQFPNYSSELNVNALLLGDSALYLCASSLGGQSYEQYFGPGTRLTVT.

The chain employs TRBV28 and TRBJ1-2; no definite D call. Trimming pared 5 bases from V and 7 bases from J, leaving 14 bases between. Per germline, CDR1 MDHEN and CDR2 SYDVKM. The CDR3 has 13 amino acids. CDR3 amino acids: CASSAPGIGGYTF. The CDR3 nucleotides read TGTGCCAGCAGTGCCCCGGGAATCGGTGGCTACACCTTC.

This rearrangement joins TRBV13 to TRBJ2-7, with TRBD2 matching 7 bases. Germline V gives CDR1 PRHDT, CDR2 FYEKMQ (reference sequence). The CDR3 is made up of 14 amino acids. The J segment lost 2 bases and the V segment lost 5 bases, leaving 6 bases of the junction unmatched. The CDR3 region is CASSDSSGPYEQYF. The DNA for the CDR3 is TGTGCCAGCAGCGACTCTAGCGGCCCCTACGAGCAGTACTTC.

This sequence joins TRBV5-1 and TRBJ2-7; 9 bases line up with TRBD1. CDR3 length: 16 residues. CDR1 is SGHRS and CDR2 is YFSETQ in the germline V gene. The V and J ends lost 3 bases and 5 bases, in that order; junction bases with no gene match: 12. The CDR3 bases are TGCGCCAGCAGCTGGGACCCGGGACAGGGAGGAAACGAGCAGTACTTC. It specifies CASSWDPGQGGNEQYF.

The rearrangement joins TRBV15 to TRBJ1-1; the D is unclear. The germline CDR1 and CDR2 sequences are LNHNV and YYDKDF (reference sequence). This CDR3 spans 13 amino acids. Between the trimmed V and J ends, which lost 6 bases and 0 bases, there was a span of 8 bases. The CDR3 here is CATSPKVNTEAFF. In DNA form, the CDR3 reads TGTGCCACCAGTCCCAAGGTGAACACTGAAGCTTTCTTT.

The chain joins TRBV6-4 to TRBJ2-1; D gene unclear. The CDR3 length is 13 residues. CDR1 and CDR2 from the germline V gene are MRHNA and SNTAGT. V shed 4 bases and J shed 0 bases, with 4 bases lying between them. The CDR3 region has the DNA TGTGCCAGCAGTGTAAACTCCTACAATGAGCAGTTCTTC. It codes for CASSVNSYNEQFF.

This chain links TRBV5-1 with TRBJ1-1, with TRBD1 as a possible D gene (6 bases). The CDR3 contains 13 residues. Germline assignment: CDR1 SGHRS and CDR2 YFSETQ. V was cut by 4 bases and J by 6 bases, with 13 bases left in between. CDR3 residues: CASSQGTRAEAFF. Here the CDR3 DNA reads TGCGCCAGCAGCCAGGGGACAAGGGCTGAAGCTTTCTTT.

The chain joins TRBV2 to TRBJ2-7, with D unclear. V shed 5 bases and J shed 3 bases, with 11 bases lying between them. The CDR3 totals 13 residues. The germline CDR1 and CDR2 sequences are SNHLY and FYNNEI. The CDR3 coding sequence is TGTGCCAGCAGTTCATGGGGTTACTACGAGCAGTACTTC. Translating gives CASSSWGYYEQYF.

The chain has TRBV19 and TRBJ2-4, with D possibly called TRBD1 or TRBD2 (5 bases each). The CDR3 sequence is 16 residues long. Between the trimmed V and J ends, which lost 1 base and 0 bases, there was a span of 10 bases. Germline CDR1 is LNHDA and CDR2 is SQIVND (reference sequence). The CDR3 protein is CASSIGAGAAKNIQYF. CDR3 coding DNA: TGTGCCAGTAGTATAGGAGCCGGGGCAGCCAAAAACATTCAGTACTTC.

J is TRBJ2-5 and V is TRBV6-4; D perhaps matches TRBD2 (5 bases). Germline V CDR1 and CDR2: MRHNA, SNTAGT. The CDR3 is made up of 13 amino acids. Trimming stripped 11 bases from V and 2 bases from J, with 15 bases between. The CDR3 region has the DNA TGTGCCGGACGGACTTTGGTACAAGAGACCCAGTACTTC. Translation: CAGRTLVQETQYF.

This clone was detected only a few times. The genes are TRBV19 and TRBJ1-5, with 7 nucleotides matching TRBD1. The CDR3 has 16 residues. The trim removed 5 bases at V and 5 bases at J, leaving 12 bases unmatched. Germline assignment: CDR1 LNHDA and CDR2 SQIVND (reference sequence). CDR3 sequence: CASSPRGTLIDQPQHF. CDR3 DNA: TGTGCCAGTAGTCCCAGGGGGACACTAATAGATCAGCCCCAGCATTTT.

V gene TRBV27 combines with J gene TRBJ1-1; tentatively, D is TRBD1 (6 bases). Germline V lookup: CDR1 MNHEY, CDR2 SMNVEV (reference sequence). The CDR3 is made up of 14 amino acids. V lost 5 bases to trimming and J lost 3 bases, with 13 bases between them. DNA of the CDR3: TGTGCCAGCAGTCGATGGGGGCTGGACACTGAAGCTTTCTTT. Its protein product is CASSRWGLDTEAFF.

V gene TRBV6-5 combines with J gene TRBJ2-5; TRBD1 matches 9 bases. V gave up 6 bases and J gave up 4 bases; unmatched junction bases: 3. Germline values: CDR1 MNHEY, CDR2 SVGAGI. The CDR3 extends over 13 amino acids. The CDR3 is CASRGTGTETQYF. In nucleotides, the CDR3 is TGTGCCAGCAGGGGGACAGGGACAGAGACCCAGTACTTC.

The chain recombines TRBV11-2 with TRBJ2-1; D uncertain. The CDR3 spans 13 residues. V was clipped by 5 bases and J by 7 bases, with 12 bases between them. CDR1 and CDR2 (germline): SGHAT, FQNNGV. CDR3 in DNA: TGTGCCAGCAGCCCTCGTCACAGTAATGAGCAGTTCTTC. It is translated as CASSPRHSNEQFF.

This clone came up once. CDR3 loop: CASSLQGDEQFF. The DNA for the CDR3 is TGTGCCAGCAGCTTGCAAGGGGATGAGCAGTTCTTC. The gene calls are TRBV5-4 and TRBJ2-1, with a weak D call TRBD1 (5 bases). This CDR3 has 12 residues. The V gene's germline CDR1 is SGHNT and CDR2 YYREEE (reference sequence). V lost 1 base, J lost 8 bases, and 7 bases lay in between.

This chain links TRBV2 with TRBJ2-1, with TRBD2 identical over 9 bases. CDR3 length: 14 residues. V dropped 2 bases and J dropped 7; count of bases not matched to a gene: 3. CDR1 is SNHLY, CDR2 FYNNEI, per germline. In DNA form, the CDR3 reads TGTGCCAGCAGTGAAACTAGCGGGTTAAATGAGCAGTTCTTC. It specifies CASSETSGLNEQFF.

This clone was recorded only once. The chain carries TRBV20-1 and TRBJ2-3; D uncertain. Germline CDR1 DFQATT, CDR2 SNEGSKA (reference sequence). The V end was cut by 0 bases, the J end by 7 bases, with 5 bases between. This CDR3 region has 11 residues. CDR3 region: CSARDRNTQYF. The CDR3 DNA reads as TGCAGTGCTAGAGATCGGAATACGCAGTATTTT.

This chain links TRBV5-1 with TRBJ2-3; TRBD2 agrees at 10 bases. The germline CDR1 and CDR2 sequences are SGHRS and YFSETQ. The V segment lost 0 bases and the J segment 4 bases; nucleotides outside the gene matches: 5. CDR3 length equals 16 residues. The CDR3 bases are TGCGCCAGCAGCTTGGGGGCCCTAGCGGGAGCAGATACGCAGTATTTT. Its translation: CASSLGALAGADTQYF.

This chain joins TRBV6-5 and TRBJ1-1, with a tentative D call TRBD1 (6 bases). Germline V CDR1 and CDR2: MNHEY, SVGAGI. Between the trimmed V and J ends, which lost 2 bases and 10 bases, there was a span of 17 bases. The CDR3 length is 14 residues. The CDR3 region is CASSYALEGGRAFF. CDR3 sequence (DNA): TGTGCCAGCAGTTACGCTTTAGAGGGGGGACGAGCTTTCTTT.

The CDR3 is CASSPSGASYEQYF. CDR3 bases: TGTGCCAGCTCACCGAGCGGGGCATCCTACGAGCAGTACTTC. This rearrangement joins TRBV18 to TRBJ2-7; 7 bases fit TRBD2. Germline CDR1 is KGHSH and CDR2 is LQKENI. CDR3 length: 14 amino acids. V gave up 3 bases and J gave up 1 base; unmatched junction bases: 3.

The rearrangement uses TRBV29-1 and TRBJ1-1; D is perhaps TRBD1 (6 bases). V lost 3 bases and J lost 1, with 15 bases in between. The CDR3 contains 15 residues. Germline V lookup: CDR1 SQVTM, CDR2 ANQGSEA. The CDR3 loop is CSVDGRRTANTEAFF. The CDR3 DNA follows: TGCAGCGTTGATGGAAGAAGGACAGCGAACACTGAAGCTTTCTTT.